The next 29 T cell receptor beta chains were all read from a single sample in a study of PD-1 blockade in mismatch repair-deficient tumors. Using immunoSEQ multiplex PCR, the repertoire was profiled, and TCRdb retains in-frame clones only, with some absent. The repertoire includes more than 40,000 clones, roughly three quarters of them detected once, and around 3.4% sits in the top ten. Material: peripheral blood, obtained 4 weeks after starting pembrolizumab. The receptors derive from an adult with mismatch repair-deficient cancer.

This sequence joins TRBV6-5 and TRBJ1-2; a possible D gene is TRBD1 (6 bases). Germline values: CDR1 MNHEY, CDR2 SVGAGI. V was shortened by 6 bases and J by 0 bases, with 11 bases between the two germline ends. The CDR3 spans 14 residues. CDR3 amino acids: CASSKQGANYGYTF. CDR3 bases: TGTGCCAGCAGCAAACAGGGAGCTAACTATGGCTACACCTTC.

This rearrangement joins TRBV6-8 to TRBJ1-2, with 7 positions matching TRBD1. CDR1 MNHGY and CDR2 SAAAGT come from the germline V gene. The V gene end was trimmed by 4 bases and the J gene end by 7 bases; junction bases not matched to a gene: 9. The CDR3 is 14 amino acids. CDR3 residues: CASSLYRTGGGYTF. CDR3 nucleotides: TGTGCCAGCAGTTTATATCGGACAGGAGGTGGCTACACCTTC.

This rearrangement joins TRBV9 to TRBJ2-7; D not certain. Trimming removed 3 bases from V and 2 bases from J, with 12 bases in between. The CDR3 is made up of 14 amino acids. Germline assignment: CDR1 SGDLS and CDR2 YYNGEE. In DNA form, the CDR3 reads TGTGCCAGCAGCGCCAGGTGGGAAACCTACGAGCAGTACTTC. Protein sequence: CASSARWETYEQYF.

This clone was picked up a small number of times. V and J are TRBV5-1 and TRBJ2-2; the match to TRBD1 covers 7 bases. The CDR3 sequence is 15 residues long. CDR1 is SGHRS and CDR2 is YFSETQ in the germline V gene. With 7 bases clipped from V and 6 bases from J, the junction kept 12 bases outside the gene matches. CDR3 in DNA: TGCGCCAGCGCACAGGGGACCCTAGCCTCCGGGGAGCTGTTTTTT. This gives the protein CASAQGTLASGELFF.

The chain joins TRBV4-1 to TRBJ2-4; no clear D. V was cut by 3 bases and J by 0 bases, with 12 bases left in between. There are 16 residues in the CDR3. Germline CDR1 is MGHRA and CDR2 is YSYEKL. CDR3 protein: CASSQSRELAKNIQYF. The CDR3 DNA reads as TGCGCCAGCAGCCAGTCAAGGGAACTAGCCAAAAACATTCAGTACTTC.

The CDR3 region is CASSETGQGYEKLFF. CDR3 nucleotide sequence: TGTGCCAGCAGCGAGACGGGACAGGGATATGAAAAACTGTTTTTT. J is TRBJ1-4 and V is TRBV9; 9 bases are a match to TRBD1. The trim removed 3 bases at V and 6 bases at J, leaving 6 bases unmatched. Per the germline V gene, CDR1 is SGDLS and CDR2 is YYNGEE. This CDR3 is 15 amino acids long.

V gene TRBV11-2 combines with J gene TRBJ2-7; no definite D call. From germline, CDR1 is SGHAT and CDR2 FQNNGV. The V end was cut by 1 base, the J end by 4 bases, with 11 bases between. The CDR3 sequence is 14 residues long. The CDR3 here is CASSLVNSHYEQYF. DNA of the CDR3: TGTGCCAGCAGCTTAGTAAACAGTCATTACGAGCAGTACTTC.

The genes are TRBV2 and TRBJ2-2; 8 nucleotides align to TRBD1. Germline V lookup: CDR1 SNHLY, CDR2 FYNNEI. Trimming took 6 bases from V and 6 from J; bases not matched to a gene: 3. The length of the CDR3 is 13 residues. CDR3 nucleotide sequence: TGTGCCAGCAGCTTACAGGGGGCCGGGGAGCTGTTTTTT. Translating it yields CASSLQGAGELFF.

The rearrangement links TRBV5-4 to TRBJ1-1; possibly TRBD1 for D (5 bases). CDR3 size: 13 residues. V dropped 2 bases and J dropped 2 bases, with 7 bases sitting between them. Germline CDR1 is SGHNT and CDR2 is YYREEE (reference sequence). The CDR3 here is CASSLQANTEAFF. In DNA form, the CDR3 reads TGTGCCAGCAGCTTACAGGCCAACACTGAAGCTTTCTTT.

This chain links TRBV6-5 with TRBJ2-7; 7 bases match TRBD1. J gave up 2 bases and V 2 bases, and 6 bases lay outside the gene matches. Germline V gives CDR1 MNHEY, CDR2 SVGAGI. The CDR3 is 15 amino acids. CDR3 in amino acids: CASSYHGTDPYEQYF. CDR3 bases: TGTGCCAGCAGTTACCATGGGACAGACCCCTACGAGCAGTACTTC.

The chain uses TRBV29-1 and TRBJ2-1; 7 nucleotides align to TRBD2. With 3 bases clipped from V and 4 bases from J, the junction kept 3 bases outside the gene matches. The CDR3 extends over 13 amino acids. Germline assignment: CDR1 SQVTM and CDR2 ANQGSEA. CDR3 amino acids: CSVEASGYNEQFF. The CDR3 DNA reads TGCAGCGTTGAGGCTAGCGGATACAATGAGCAGTTCTTC.

The rearrangement joins TRBV19 to TRBJ2-6; possibly TRBD2 for D (6 bases). V gave up 7 bases and J gave up 0 bases, with 16 bases separating them. The CDR3 is made up of 17 amino acids. CDR1 LNHDA and CDR2 SQIVND come from the germline V gene (reference sequence). The CDR3 DNA follows: TGTGCCAGTACCGCAGGCGGGAAAGACTCTGGGGCCAACGTCCTGACTTTC. Protein sequence: CASTAGGKDSGANVLTF.

CDR3 in DNA: TGCGCCAGCAGCTTGGGAACAGGGGGCACCTCGGAGGAGCAGTACTTC. As protein: CASSLGTGGTSEEQYF. The chain joins TRBV5-1 to TRBJ2-7; TRBD1 matches at 9 bases. This CDR3 is built from 16 residues. The junction had 11 bases not matched to a gene; V was cut back by 0 bases and J by 7 bases. Germline V gene sequence: CDR1 SGHRS, CDR2 YFSETQ.

The rearrangement links TRBV5-5 to TRBJ2-3; weak D call: TRBD1 (5 bases). Germline values: CDR1 SGHKS, CDR2 YYEKEE (reference sequence). There are 16 residues in the CDR3. Trimming stripped 0 bases from V and 4 bases from J, with 15 bases between. CDR3: CASSLGVVAGSDTQYF. Here the CDR3 DNA reads TGTGCCAGCAGCTTGGGCGTGGTTGCAGGGTCAGATACGCAGTATTTT. Combining the CDR3 with reference TRBV5-5 and TRBJ2-3 gives the whole variable domain DAGVTQSPTHLIKTRGQQVTLRCSPISGHKSVSWYQQVLGQGPQFIFQYYEKEERGRGNFPDRFSARQFPNYSSELNVNALLLGDSALYLCASSLGVVAGSDTQYFGPGTRLTVL.

J is TRBJ2-1 and V is TRBV7-3, with 10 nucleotides matching TRBD1. The CDR3 loop spans 15 amino acids. Trimming removed 5 bases from V and 5 bases from J; junction bases left unmatched: 6. CDR1 is SGHTA and CDR2 is FQGTGA in the germline V gene. The CDR3, as DNA: TGTGCCAGCAGCCGGGACAGGGGAGGACACAATGAGCAGTTCTTC. It translates to CASSRDRGGHNEQFF.

The rearrangement links TRBV11-1 to TRBJ1-5; 9 nucleotides match TRBD1. V shed 5 bases and J 3 bases; nucleotides not matched to a gene: 8. The CDR3 length is 16 residues. Germline V lookup: CDR1 SGHAT, CDR2 FQDESV (reference sequence). Here the CDR3 DNA reads TGTGCCAGCAGCCGAGGGACAGGGACCTTCAATCAGCCCCAGCATTTT. Translation: CASSRGTGTFNQPQHF.

This clone was found once. The chain is built from TRBV18 and TRBJ1-2, with no clear D. Trimming cost V 0 bases and J 6 bases, with 14 bases left between them. The length of the CDR3 is 15 residues. Germline lookup yields CDR1 KGHSH and CDR2 LQKENI. CDR3 nucleotides: TGTGCCAGCTCACCACCGGCCCGTCCTCTAAATGGCTACACCTTC. Amino acids: CASSPPARPLNGYTF. The full variable domain, its missing parts supplied by reference TRBV18 and TRBJ1-2, is NAGVMQNPRHLVRRRGQEARLRCSPMKGHSHVYWYRQLPEEGLKFMVYLQKENIIDESGMPKERFSAEFPKEGPSILRIQQVVRGDSAAYFCASSPPARPLNGYTFGSGTRLTVV.

The V and J genes are TRBV6-1 and TRBJ1-5; a weak D match, TRBD1 (5 bases). V was cut by 1 base and J by 0 bases, with 10 bases left in between. The CDR3 covers 16 residues. CDR1 and CDR2 (germline): MNHNS, SASEGT. The CDR3 protein is CASSEGTMYSNQPQHF. The CDR3 region has the DNA TGTGCCAGCAGTGAAGGGACAATGTATAGCAATCAGCCCCAGCATTTT.

This clone was observed a handful of times. This chain joins TRBV2 and TRBJ2-2, with 8 bases matching TRBD2. Germline values: CDR1 SNHLY, CDR2 FYNNEI. V gave up 6 bases and J gave up 2 bases; unmatched junction bases: 2. The CDR3 loop spans 14 amino acids. The DNA of the CDR3 is TGTGCCAGCAGAGGGACTAGTAACACCGGGGAGCTGTTTTTT. Residues: CASRGTSNTGELFF. Drawing the rest from reference TRBV2 and TRBJ2-2, the complete variable domain is EPEVTQTPSHQVTQMGQEVILRCVPISNHLYFYWYRQILGQKVEFLVSFYNNEISEKSEIFDDQFSVERPDGSNFTLKIRSTKLEDSAMYFCASRGTSNTGELFFGEGSRLTVL.

The chain has TRBV9 and TRBJ2-1, with 10 positions matching TRBD2. The CDR3 is made up of 16 amino acids. The V gene end was trimmed by 4 bases and the J gene end by 6 bases; junction bases not matched to a gene: 10. Germline CDR1 reads SGDLS; CDR2 reads YYNGEE. The DNA of the CDR3 is TGTGCCAGCAGCCCGCAGGGGAGGACTAGCGGCAATGAGCAGTTCTTC. The encoded protein is CASSPQGRTSGNEQFF.

The chain has TRBV10-3 and TRBJ1-2, with D unresolved. V was cut by 10 bases and J by 8 bases, with 20 bases left in between. Germline lookup yields CDR1 ENHRY and CDR2 SYGVKD. The CDR3 covers 13 residues. CDR3 amino acids: CATRDPLSAGYTF. As DNA, the CDR3 is TGTGCCACCCGAGACCCATTATCCGCCGGCTACACCTTC.

The chain employs TRBV29-1 and TRBJ1-1; 7 bases align to TRBD1. The J segment lost 2 bases and the V segment lost 7 bases, leaving 10 bases of the junction unmatched. The CDR3 is made up of 14 amino acids. CDR1 and CDR2 (germline): SQVTM, ANQGSEA. The CDR3 loop is CSARQGLGNTEAFF. The CDR3, as DNA: TGCAGCGCCCGACAGGGCCTAGGAAACACTGAAGCTTTCTTT.

The J gene is TRBJ2-7, the V gene TRBV5-4, with 7 bases identical to TRBD1. Germline-derived CDR1 and CDR2 are SGHNT and YYREEE (reference sequence). V lost 3 bases and J lost 5; bases outside the gene matches: 17. The length of the CDR3 is 17 residues. The CDR3 bases are TGTGCCAGCAGCTCACACTCCCGACAGGGCGGTAGGAACGAGCAGTACTTC. Protein sequence: CASSSHSRQGGRNEQYF.

The chain couples TRBV7-9 to TRBJ2-1; D possibly corresponds to TRBD2 (6 bases). The germline gives CDR1 SEHNR, CDR2 FQNEAQ (reference sequence). V lost 1 base and J lost 0, with 7 bases in between. This CDR3 comprises 15 residues. The CDR3 loop is CASSLDGSSYNEQFF. The DNA of the CDR3 is TGTGCCAGCAGCTTAGACGGGAGCTCCTACAATGAGCAGTTCTTC.

The rearrangement links TRBV7-3 to TRBJ1-1; a weak D match, TRBD1 (5 bases). Germline-derived CDR1 and CDR2 are SGHTA and FQGTGA. Deletions cut 5 bases from V and 4 bases from J, with 17 bases between. The CDR3 is made up of 15 amino acids. The CDR3 sequence is CASSEATGTRTEAFF. DNA for the CDR3: TGTGCCAGCAGCGAAGCGACTGGGACTCGCACTGAAGCTTTCTTT. Filled out from reference TRBV7-3 and TRBJ1-1, the complete variable domain reads GAGVSQTPSNKVTEKGKYVELRCDPISGHTALYWYRQSLGQGPEFLIYFQGTGAADDSGLPNDRFFAVRPEGSVSTLKIQRTERGDSAVYLCASSEATGTRTEAFFGQGTRLTVV.

This clone is a singleton in its sample. This rearrangement joins TRBV6-6 to TRBJ2-3; possibly TRBD1 for D (6 bases). The length of the CDR3 is 11 residues. V was trimmed by 6 bases and J by 7 bases, leaving 8 bases between them. CDR1 and CDR2 (germline): MNHNY, SVGAGI (reference sequence). DNA for the CDR3: TGTGCCAGCAGAGACAGGTATACGCAGTATTTT. Translated: CASRDRYTQYF.

CDR3 residues: CASSWTGTRIYEQYF. CDR3 DNA: TGCGCCAGCAGCTGGACCGGGACTAGGATCTACGAGCAGTACTTC. This chain connects TRBV5-1 to TRBJ2-7; 8 bases map to TRBD2. The V gene's germline CDR1 is SGHRS and CDR2 YFSETQ. This CDR3 has 15 residues. Trimming at V came to 3 bases and at J to 3 bases, leaving 8 bases not matched to a gene.

This clone was detected only a few times. The CDR3, as DNA: TGTGCCAGCAGCCCAAGACAGGGGGGGACAGATACGCAGTATTTT. Translating gives CASSPRQGGTDTQYF. The chain uses TRBV7-9 and TRBJ2-3; 9 nucleotides agree with TRBD1. The germline V gene has CDR1 SEHNR and CDR2 FQNEAQ (reference sequence). With 5 bases clipped from V and 3 bases from J, the junction kept 6 bases outside the gene matches. CDR3 length equals 15 residues.

In this sample, this clone turned up once. V and J are TRBV18 and TRBJ1-2; D not resolved. Trimming took off 2 bases at V and 7 bases at J, with 11 bases between the two ends. Germline values: CDR1 KGHSH, CDR2 LQKENI. CDR3 length: 13 residues. CDR3 sequence reads: CASSPIEEGGYTF. The CDR3 bases are TGTGCCAGCTCACCAATTGAGGAAGGTGGCTACACCTTC.